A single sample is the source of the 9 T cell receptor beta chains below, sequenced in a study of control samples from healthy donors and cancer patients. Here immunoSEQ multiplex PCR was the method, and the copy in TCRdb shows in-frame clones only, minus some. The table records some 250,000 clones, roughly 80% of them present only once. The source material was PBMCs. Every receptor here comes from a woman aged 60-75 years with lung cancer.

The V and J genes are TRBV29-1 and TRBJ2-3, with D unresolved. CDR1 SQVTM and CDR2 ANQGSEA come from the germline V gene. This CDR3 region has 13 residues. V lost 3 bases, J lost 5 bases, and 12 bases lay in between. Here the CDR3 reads CSVDLGALDTQYF. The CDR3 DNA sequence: TGCAGCGTTGACCTTGGAGCTTTAGATACGCAGTATTTT.

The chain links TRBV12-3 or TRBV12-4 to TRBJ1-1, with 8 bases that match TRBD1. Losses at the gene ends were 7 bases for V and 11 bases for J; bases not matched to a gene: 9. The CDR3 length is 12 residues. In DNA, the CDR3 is TGTGCCAGCACCCGGACAGGGTCTTATGCTTTCTTT. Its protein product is CASTRTGSYAFF.

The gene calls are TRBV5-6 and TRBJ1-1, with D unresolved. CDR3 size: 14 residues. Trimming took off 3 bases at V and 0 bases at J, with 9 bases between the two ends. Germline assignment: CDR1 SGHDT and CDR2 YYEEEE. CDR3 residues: CASSSGRLNTEAFF. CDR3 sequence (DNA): TGTGCCAGCAGCTCAGGACGGTTGAACACTGAAGCTTTCTTT.

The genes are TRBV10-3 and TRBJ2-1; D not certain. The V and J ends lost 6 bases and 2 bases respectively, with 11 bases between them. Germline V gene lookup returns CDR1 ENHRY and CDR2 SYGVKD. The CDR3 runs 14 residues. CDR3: CAISLKTPYNEQFF. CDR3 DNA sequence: TGTGCCATCAGCTTAAAAACCCCCTACAATGAGCAGTTCTTC.

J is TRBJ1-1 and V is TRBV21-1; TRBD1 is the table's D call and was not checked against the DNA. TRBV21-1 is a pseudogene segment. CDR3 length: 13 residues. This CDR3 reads CASGYRGNTEAFF. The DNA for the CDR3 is TGTGCCAGCGGATACAGGGGTAACACTGAAGCTTTCTTT.

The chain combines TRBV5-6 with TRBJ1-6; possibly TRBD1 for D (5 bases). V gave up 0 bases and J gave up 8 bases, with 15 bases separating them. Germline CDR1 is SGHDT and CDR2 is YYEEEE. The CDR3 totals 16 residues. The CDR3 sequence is CASSLGPQRGDSPLHF. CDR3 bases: TGTGCCAGCAGCTTGGGGCCGCAAAGGGGTGATTCACCCCTCCACTTT.

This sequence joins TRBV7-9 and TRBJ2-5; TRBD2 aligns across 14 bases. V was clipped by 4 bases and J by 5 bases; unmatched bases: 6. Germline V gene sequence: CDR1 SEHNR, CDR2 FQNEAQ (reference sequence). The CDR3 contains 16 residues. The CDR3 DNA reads TGTGCCAGCAGCTCTTGGACTAGCGGGGGGCCGGAGACCCAGTACTTC. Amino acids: CASSSWTSGGPETQYF.

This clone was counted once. The CDR3 sequence: CASSYEGSSSYNEQFF. The CDR3 region has the DNA TGTGCCAGCAGTTACGAAGGATCCAGCTCCTACAATGAGCAGTTCTTC. J is TRBJ2-1 and V is TRBV6-5; unclear D gene. The CDR3 runs to 16 residues. V dropped 2 bases and J dropped 0 bases, with 11 bases sitting between them. CDR1 and CDR2 from the germline V gene are MNHEY and SVGAGI.

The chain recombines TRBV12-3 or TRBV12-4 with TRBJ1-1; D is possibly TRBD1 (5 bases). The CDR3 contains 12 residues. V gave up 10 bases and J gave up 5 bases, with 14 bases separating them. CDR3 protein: CATQGLGTEAFF. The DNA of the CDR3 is TGTGCCACCCAGGGTCTAGGGACTGAAGCTTTCTTT.